A single sample gave rise to the 14 T cell receptor beta chains below, sequenced in a study of human T cells and chemical hapten exposure. Regarding time point: patch test 1, 2 weeks after DPC sensitization. Treatment specified: therapeutic diphenylcyclopropenone sensitization with weekly scalp DPC. Via MiXCR, TCRdb re-called the RACE reads, giving one row per CDR3 protein. The repertoire consists of tens of thousands of distinct CDR3 sequences, with 9.8% occurring once and the leading ten covering 3.3%. The sequencing used whole blood, collected in connection with sensitization to the hapten diphenylcyclopropenone (DPC). These receptors were obtained from a woman aged 40 to 49 with alopecia areata. Some clones in this sample may be carry-over from other donors' samples.

This clonotype was detected ten times or more. The V call is TRBV15, the J call TRBJ1-1; TRBD1 is a possible D gene (5 bases). V shed 0 bases and J shed 1 base, with 6 bases lying between them. Germline assignment: CDR1 LNHNV and CDR2 YYDKDF (reference sequence). The length of the CDR3 is 14 residues. Written as DNA, the CDR3 is TGTGCCACCAGCAGAGAGGGACGGAACACTGAAGCTTTCTTT. As protein: CATSREGRNTEAFF.

This clonotype was found many times. This chain links TRBV14 with TRBJ2-5; tentative D call: TRBD1 (6 bases). The germline gives CDR1 SGHDN, CDR2 FVKESK. The germline V and J ends were trimmed by 2 bases and 2 bases, with 15 bases remaining between them. The CDR3 is 16 amino acids. The chain's CDR3 is CASSQPTGYGQETQYF. The CDR3 DNA reads as TGTGCCAGCAGCCAACCTACAGGGTATGGGCAAGAGACCCAGTACTTC.

Many counts were recorded for this clonotype. In DNA, the CDR3 is TGTGCCAGCACTAATCCCCAGAACCCTCTCTATGGCTACACCTTC. It codes for CASTNPQNPLYGYTF. V usage is TRBV6-5 and J usage is TRBJ1-2; D is uncertain. V was clipped by 7 bases and J by 4 bases, with 19 bases between them. This CDR3 has 15 residues. Germline values: CDR1 MNHEY, CDR2 SVGAGI.

This clonotype was picked up a small number of times. This sequence joins TRBV7-2 and TRBJ2-7, with 12 bases matching TRBD2. Germline V lookup: CDR1 SGHTA, CDR2 FQGNSA. The CDR3 has 16 residues. The ends lost 5 bases at V and 4 bases at J; junction bases unmatched: 9. DNA of the CDR3: TGTGCCAGCAGCCAAGGACATCTAGCGGGGGGGTACGAGCAGTACTTC. It is translated as CASSQGHLAGGYEQYF.

With regard to this clonotype: A much bigger clone sits one base away, suggesting this may be a read error. This chain uses TRBV12-3 or TRBV12-4 with TRBJ1-5; D remains ambiguous. This CDR3 is 13 amino acids long. V gave up 3 bases and J gave up 5 bases, with 8 bases separating them. The CDR3 is CASSFTWDQPQHF. DNA of the CDR3: TGTGCCAGCAGTTTCACCTGGGATCAGCCCCAGCATTTT.

There are a few counts of this clonotype. The V call is TRBV6-2 or TRBV6-3, the J call TRBJ1-5, with D perhaps TRBD1 (5 bases). This CDR3 region has 15 residues. Trimming stripped 6 bases from V and 4 bases from J, with 16 bases between. CDR1 and CDR2 from the germline V gene are MNHEY and SVGEGT. The CDR3: CASRPGTGKNQPQHF. The CDR3, as DNA: TGTGCCAGCAGACCTGGGACGGGAAAGAATCAGCCCCAGCATTTT.

This clonotype was detected ten times or more. This chain joins TRBV11-1 and TRBJ1-2, with 9 bases fitting TRBD1. This CDR3 is built from 14 residues. Germline assignment: CDR1 SGHAT and CDR2 FQDESV (reference sequence). Trimming at V came to 4 bases and at J to 8 bases, leaving 8 bases not matched to a gene. CDR3 DNA sequence: TGTGCCAGCAGCTCCACCGGGACAGGGTTGGGCTACACCTTC. This codes for CASSSTGTGLGYTF.

This clonotype showed up many times. The gene calls are TRBV4-3 and TRBJ2-5; possible D gene TRBD1, 6 bases. Trimming took 1 base from V and 4 from J, leaving 13 bases between them. The CDR3 length is 15 residues. The germline V gene has CDR1 LGHNA and CDR2 YSLEER. The CDR3 region has the DNA TGCGCCAGCAGCCAAGTGAACAGGGCTTCAGAGACCCAGTACTTC. This codes for CASSQVNRASETQYF.

This clonotype was picked up a small number of times. This chain joins TRBV10-3 and TRBJ2-3; D might be TRBD1 (6 bases). Germline V lookup: CDR1 ENHRY, CDR2 SYGVKD. The V end was cut by 6 bases, the J end by 3 bases, with 10 bases between. CDR3 length: 13 residues. CDR3 loop: CAISSQGTDTQYF. DNA of the CDR3: TGTGCCATCAGCTCCCAGGGGACAGATACGCAGTATTTT.

This CDR3 is CASRIRDRGMDNEQFF. The CDR3, as DNA: TGTGCCAGCCGAATCCGGGACAGGGGTATGGACAATGAGCAGTTCTTC. This chain uses TRBV12-3 or TRBV12-4 with TRBJ2-1, with 10 bases matching TRBD1. The CDR3 totals 16 residues. Trimming took 8 bases from V and 5 from J; bases not matched to a gene: 12.

The chain couples TRBV6-9 to TRBJ1-5; unclear D gene. The CDR3 is made up of 12 amino acids. V dropped 6 bases and J dropped 9 bases, with 12 bases sitting between them. From germline, CDR1 is MNHGY and CDR2 SVAAGI. CDR3 DNA sequence: TGTGCCAGCAGAAACCTAAATGGGCCCCAGCATTTT. The encoded protein is CASRNLNGPQHF.

V gene TRBV19 combines with J gene TRBJ2-1; tentatively, D is TRBD1 (5 bases). Germline values: CDR1 LNHDA, CDR2 SQIVND (reference sequence). The CDR3 is 14 residues long. Trimming took 5 bases from V and 9 from J, leaving 17 bases between them. The CDR3 protein is CASSPTAGYGEQFF. CDR3 DNA: TGTGCCAGTAGTCCAACAGCAGGGTACGGTGAGCAGTTCTTC.

The table lists this clonotype with many counts. The chain combines TRBV12-3 or TRBV12-4 with TRBJ1-4; the D gene is possibly TRBD1 (6 bases). This CDR3 is 16 amino acids long. Trimming pared 6 bases from V and 3 bases from J, leaving 17 bases between. The CDR3 reads CASSPNDRLPNEKLFF. In nucleotides, the CDR3 is TGTGCCAGCAGCCCCAATGACAGGTTGCCTAATGAAAAACTGTTTTTT.

This clonotype was picked up many times. The gene calls are TRBV13 and TRBJ2-3, with D possibly being TRBD1 or TRBD2 (5 bases each). The CDR3 sequence is 13 residues long. Per the germline V gene, CDR1 is PRHDT and CDR2 is FYEKMQ (reference sequence). V was cut by 4 bases and J by 4 bases, with 9 bases left in between. This chain's CDR3 is CASSWGRPDTQYF. CDR3 nucleotides: TGTGCCAGCAGCTGGGGACGCCCAGATACGCAGTATTTT.